Each of the 26 T cell receptor beta chains below was sequenced from the same sample in a study of T cells in Graves' hyperthyroidism and ophthalmopathy. RNA transcripts provided the source from which TCR beta CDR3 regions were amplified. The TCR CDR3 first-round RT-PCR relied on the HTBI primer set. Each CDR3 protein is one row after TCRdb ran MiXCR on the multiplex PCR reads. The data hold fewer than 250,000 distinct CDR3 sequences, with about 15% observed a single time. The sequenced sample consisted of blood. These receptors were obtained from a man aged 50-59 years with Graves' hyperthyroidism.

The chain has TRBV6-1 and TRBJ1-1, with D possibly being TRBD1 (6 bases). The CDR3 contains 14 residues. V lost 6 bases, J lost 4 bases, and 15 bases lay in between. Germline V CDR1 and CDR2: MNHNS, SASEGT. The DNA of the CDR3 is TGTGCCAGCAGGGGGGGGGCAGGGTTCACTGAAGCTTTCTTT. Its translation is CASRGGAGFTEAFF.

This clonotype was recorded many times. The V call is TRBV18, the J call TRBJ1-5; TRBD1 is a possible D gene (6 bases). The CDR3 consists of 13 residues. The germline V gene has CDR1 KGHSH and CDR2 LQKENI. V dropped 3 bases and J dropped 7 bases, with 10 bases sitting between them. CDR3 sequence: CASSPGQKQPQHF. CDR3 coding DNA: TGTGCCAGCTCACCCGGACAGAAACAGCCCCAGCATTTT.

The V call is TRBV24-1, the J call TRBJ2-5; 10 nucleotides align to TRBD1. This CDR3 is 17 amino acids long. CDR1 and CDR2 (germline): KGHDR, SFDVKD. V dropped 5 bases and J dropped 5; count of bases not matched to a gene: 13. The chain's CDR3 is CATSVPSGTGEWETQYF. The DNA for the CDR3 is TGTGCCACCAGTGTCCCTTCGGGGACAGGGGAGTGGGAGACCCAGTACTTC.

The chain carries TRBV5-1 and TRBJ2-7; maybe TRBD1 (5 bases). V was shortened by 2 bases and J by 4 bases, with 13 bases between the two germline ends. The CDR3 consists of 14 residues. Looked up from germline, CDR1 is SGHRS and CDR2 is YFSETQ. The CDR3 coding sequence is TGCGCCAGCAGCTTCCAAAGGGGAACGTACGAGCAGTACTTC. It translates to CASSFQRGTYEQYF.

This clonotype was picked up many times. J is TRBJ2-7 and V is TRBV2; 16 positions match TRBD2. The CDR3 runs 15 residues. Losses at the gene ends were 6 bases for V and 4 bases for J; bases not matched to a gene: 3. Looked up from germline, CDR1 is SNHLY and CDR2 is FYNNEI. This CDR3 reads CASRAGLAGGYEQYF. The CDR3, as DNA: TGTGCCAGCAGGGCGGGACTAGCGGGAGGGTACGAGCAGTACTTC.

This clonotype was counted many times. The chain joins TRBV4-2 to TRBJ2-3; possibly TRBD1 or TRBD2 for D (5 bases each). The V gene's germline CDR1 is LGHNA and CDR2 YNFKEQ. The CDR3 contains 16 residues. Trimming pared 4 bases from V and 6 bases from J, leaving 20 bases between. CDR3 bases: TGTGCCAGCAGCCCACCCGGGACCCCAGGGATGGATACGCAGTATTTT. Its translation: CASSPPGTPGMDTQYF.

This clonotype was seen a handful of times. This rearrangement joins TRBV20-1 to TRBJ2-7; the match to TRBD2 covers 10 bases. CDR3 length: 12 residues. From germline, CDR1 is DFQATT and CDR2 SNEGSKA (reference sequence). V was pared by 6 bases and J by 9 bases, with 8 bases of the junction left unmatched. This CDR3 reads CSAHFSGRRQYF. The CDR3 bases are TGCAGTGCCCATTTTAGCGGGAGGCGGCAGTACTTC.

This clonotype came up many times. The V and J genes are TRBV11-3 and TRBJ2-1; D not resolved. The CDR3 is made up of 15 amino acids. Germline CDR1 reads SGHNT; CDR2 reads YENEEA. The V gene lost 3 bases and the J gene lost 0 bases, with 9 bases spanning the gap. CDR3 residues: CASSLLRSSYNEQFF. The CDR3 nucleotides are TGTGCCAGCAGCTTGTTGAGGAGCTCCTACAATGAGCAGTTCTTC.

This clonotype was seen ten or more times. V usage is TRBV5-1 and J usage is TRBJ2-7, with 8 bases identical to TRBD1. V was clipped by 0 bases and J by 2 bases; unmatched bases: 4. The germline V gene encodes CDR1 SGHRS and CDR2 YFSETQ. The CDR3 consists of 15 residues. CDR3 DNA sequence: TGCGCCAGCAGCTTGGCGGGACAGGAAGCCTACGAGCAGTACTTC. It codes for CASSLAGQEAYEQYF.

This clonotype was counted many times. This chain joins TRBV7-9 and TRBJ2-2, with D hard to call. Deletions cut 8 bases from V and 4 bases from J, with 14 bases between. Germline CDR1 and CDR2: SEHNR and FQNEAQ (reference sequence). This CDR3 spans 14 amino acids. CDR3: CASRPEATTGELFF. The CDR3 DNA is TGTGCCAGCCGACCTGAGGCTACCACCGGGGAGCTGTTTTTT.

The chain uses TRBV5-1 and TRBJ1-4; TRBD1 might be the D (5 bases). The CDR3 extends over 15 amino acids. Germline V gene sequence: CDR1 SGHRS, CDR2 YFSETQ. The V end was cut by 0 bases, the J end by 9 bases, with 15 bases between. CDR3 bases: TGCGCCAGCAGCTTGGATGGGGCAGGAGGGCAAAAACTGTTTTTT. It encodes CASSLDGAGGQKLFF.

This clonotype was observed many times. The chain combines TRBV20-1 with TRBJ2-7, with TRBD2 matching 11 bases. Unmatched junction bases numbered 4, after V lost 6 bases and J lost 3 bases. The CDR3 contains 13 residues. Germline V gene sequence: CDR1 DFQATT, CDR2 SNEGSKA (reference sequence). CDR3 DNA sequence: TGCAGTGCCACTAGCGGGAGCTTCTACGAGCAGTACTTC. It encodes CSATSGSFYEQYF.

The rearrangement links TRBV27 to TRBJ2-2; 13 nucleotides agree with TRBD2. The trim removed 5 bases at V and 7 bases at J, leaving 10 bases unmatched. This CDR3 contains 17 residues. In germline, CDR1 is MNHEY, CDR2 SMNVEV (reference sequence). The CDR3 DNA follows: TGTGCCAGCAGTGGACAGACTAGCGGGAGGCCTCGCGGGGAGCTGTTTTTT. Translated: CASSGQTSGRPRGELFF.

This clonotype was counted many times. The chain combines TRBV11-1 with TRBJ1-1, with 10 bases lining up with TRBD1. The CDR3 is made up of 16 amino acids. Germline V CDR1 and CDR2: SGHAT, FQDESV (reference sequence). The ends lost 6 bases at V and 3 bases at J; junction bases unmatched: 10. CDR3 coding DNA: TGTGCCAGCAGGAACAAAAGGACAGGGGGAGACACTGAAGCTTTCTTT. Translating it yields CASRNKRTGGDTEAFF.

This clonotype was seen a handful of times. The CDR3 loop reads CASSPQGAVSNQPQHF. CDR3 nucleotide sequence: TGTGCCAGTAGTCCACAGGGGGCGGTTAGCAATCAGCCCCAGCATTTT. The chain employs TRBV19 and TRBJ1-5, with 9 bases aligning to TRBD1. Looked up from germline, CDR1 is LNHDA and CDR2 is SQIVND (reference sequence). With 5 bases clipped from V and 0 bases from J, the junction kept 5 bases outside the gene matches. The CDR3 is made up of 16 amino acids.

V gene TRBV29-1 combines with J gene TRBJ1-2, with 8 bases lining up with TRBD1. CDR3 size: 14 residues. CDR1 is SQVTM and CDR2 is ANQGSEA in the germline V gene. V shed 7 bases and J 8 bases; nucleotides not matched to a gene: 15. The CDR3, as DNA: TGCAGCGCCCCGACAGGGGTTTTTTCGGGAGGCTACACCTTC. Translating gives CSAPTGVFSGGYTF. Complete variable domain (other parts from reference TRBV29-1 and TRBJ1-2): SAVISQKPSRDICQRGTSLTIQCQVDSQVTMMFWYRQQPGQSLTLIATANQGSEATYESGFVIDKFPISRPNLTFSTLTVSNMSPEDSSIYLCSAPTGVFSGGYTFGSGTRLTVV.

Ten or more counts support this clonotype. This chain uses TRBV5-1 with TRBJ2-7; maybe TRBD1 (6 bases). Germline V gene data show CDR1 as SGHRS and CDR2 as YFSETQ. Between the trimmed V and J ends, which lost 4 bases and 3 bases, there was a span of 11 bases. The CDR3 spans 13 residues. In DNA form, the CDR3 reads TGCGCCAGCAGCCGGGACAAGATCTACGAGCAGTACTTC. This codes for CASSRDKIYEQYF.

This clonotype has just a few counts. The chain employs TRBV28 and TRBJ2-7; D possibly corresponds to TRBD1 (5 bases). Germline values: CDR1 MDHEN, CDR2 SYDVKM. The CDR3 runs to 15 residues. The germline V and J ends were trimmed by 2 bases and 5 bases, with 16 bases remaining between them. The CDR3 region is CASSLGAQGGHEQYF. Here the CDR3 DNA reads TGTGCCAGCAGTTTAGGGGCGCAGGGCGGACACGAGCAGTACTTC.

DNA for the CDR3: TGTGCCAGCAGCAGGGTGCTAGCGAACACCGGGGAGCTGTTTTTT. As protein: CASSRVLANTGELFF. The chain is built from TRBV7-8 and TRBJ2-2; D ambiguous. V gave up 5 bases and J gave up 0 bases, with 10 bases separating them. The V gene's germline CDR1 is SGHVS and CDR2 FQNEAQ. CDR3 length equals 15 residues.

This clonotype came up a few times. The chain uses TRBV24-1 and TRBJ2-1; TRBD2 aligns across 14 bases. CDR3 length: 19 residues. Germline loops: CDR1 KGHDR, CDR2 SFDVKD. J lost 3 bases, V lost 4 bases, and 10 bases had no gene match. CDR3 DNA: TGTGCCACCAGTGAGACCCCGGGACTAGCGGGAGAGCACTACAATGAGCAGTTCTTC. Its translation is CATSETPGLAGEHYNEQFF.

This clonotype was picked up one time. The rearrangement joins TRBV5-4 to TRBJ1-1; no clear D. This CDR3 has 14 amino acids. Trimming shortened V by 3 bases and J by 0 bases, and 9 bases separated the two germline ends. Germline lookup yields CDR1 SGHNT and CDR2 YYREEE (reference sequence). Here the CDR3 DNA reads TGTGCCAGCAGCTGGGAGGGAGTGAACACTGAAGCTTTCTTT. It is translated as CASSWEGVNTEAFF.

This clonotype occurred a few times. Its ends do not fully match the called genes, so a read error is possible. The V gene is TRBV12-3 or TRBV12-4, the J gene TRBJ1-2, with D unclear. This CDR3 comprises 13 residues. CDR3: CASSLGLGYGHTF. CDR3 DNA: TGTGCCAGCAGTTTGGGGTTGGGCTATGGCCACACCTTC.

This clonotype occurred many times. The V gene is TRBV20-1, the J gene TRBJ2-1; 8 positions agree with TRBD2. V lost 6 bases to trimming and J lost 2 bases; unmatched junction nucleotides: 12. The CDR3 spans 16 residues. Germline CDR1 and CDR2: DFQATT and SNEGSKA (reference sequence). The CDR3 region is CSARRPGTRPYNEQFF. In DNA form, the CDR3 reads TGCAGTGCCCGCCGACCCGGGACTAGGCCCTACAATGAGCAGTTCTTC.

This clonotype was seen more than once but under ten times. The chain has TRBV5-8 and TRBJ2-1; 7 nucleotides agree with TRBD1. Germline CDR1 reads SGHTS; CDR2 reads YDEGEE. This CDR3 has 14 residues. Trimming took 6 bases from V and 4 from J; bases not matched to a gene: 7. CDR3 nucleotides: TGTGCCAGCATCCCCGGGACAGAATACAATGAGCAGTTCTTC. It specifies CASIPGTEYNEQFF.

At least ten counts were recorded for this clonotype. The CDR3 nucleotides read TGCAGTGCTACAGGTGACTTTCTTTACAATGAGCAGTTCTTC. It is translated as CSATGDFLYNEQFF. The V and J genes are TRBV20-1 and TRBJ2-1; no clear D. The V gene lost 4 bases and the J gene lost 4 bases, with 14 bases spanning the gap. From germline, CDR1 is DFQATT and CDR2 SNEGSKA (reference sequence). CDR3 length equals 14 residues.

This clonotype was seen repeatedly, ten times or more. This chain uses TRBV28 with TRBJ1-6; 8 bases are shared with TRBD1. From germline, CDR1 is MDHEN and CDR2 SYDVKM. Trimming removed 2 bases from V and 10 bases from J; junction bases left unmatched: 7. This CDR3 comprises 15 residues. The CDR3 coding sequence is TGTGCCAGCAGTTTAGGGGACAGGACTGGATCACCCCTCCACTTT. Translation: CASSLGDRTGSPLHF. The variable domain in full, completed from reference TRBV28 and TRBJ1-6, reads DVKVTQSSRYLVKRTGEKVFLECVQDMDHENMFWYRQDPGLGLRLIYFSYDVKMKEKGDIPEGYSVSREKKERFSLILESASTNQTSMYLCASSLGDRTGSPLHFGNGTRLTVT.